The 9 T cell receptor beta chains presented below share a single source sample, sequenced in a study of Tregs in tolerant kidney transplant recipients (dated by TCRdb to about 2019). Libraries were made using the immunoSEQ multiplex PCR assay. Not all clones reach the TCRdb copy of this immuneACCESS table, which keeps in-frame sequences only. Checked studies attribute under half of the gap to unresolved V genes and leave the rest unexplained. This sample lists 65,000 to 85,000 clones; more than 85% were detected once. Around 1.5% of the sample is in the top ten clones. The transplants used related donors along with nonmyeloablative bone marrow transplantation, and in the human trials mixed chimerism was transient. Source: CD4+ T cells from blood (PBMCs), taken 24 months after the transplant. The receptors shown here come from a human patient who received a combined kidney and bone marrow transplant. After a transplant, not all T cells may be the patient's own; some may come from the graft donor.

The rearrangement links TRBV18 to TRBJ2-1; possible D gene TRBD1, 6 bases. The V gene's germline CDR1 is KGHSH and CDR2 LQKENI. Trimming shortened V by 4 bases and J by 5 bases, and 6 bases separated the two germline ends. CDR3 length equals 12 residues. The CDR3 coding sequence is TGTGCCAGCTCACAGGGGGACAATGAGCAGTTCTTC. Its translation is CASSQGDNEQFF.

Here the CDR3 reads CASSPRAQTNEQFF. The DNA of the CDR3 is TGTGCCAGCTCACCACGAGCACAGACAAATGAGCAGTTCTTC. V usage is TRBV18 and J usage is TRBJ2-1; D ambiguous. The V end was cut by 1 base, the J end by 7 bases, with 11 bases between. The CDR3 covers 14 residues. In germline, CDR1 is KGHSH, CDR2 LQKENI. The variable domain in full, completed from reference TRBV18 and TRBJ2-1, reads NAGVMQNPRHLVRRRGQEARLRCSPMKGHSHVYWYRQLPEEGLKFMVYLQKENIIDESGMPKERFSAEFPKEGPSILRIQQVVRGDSAAYFCASSPRAQTNEQFFGPGTRLTVL.

This clone was recorded only once. This chain links TRBV18 with TRBJ1-5, with D perhaps TRBD1 (6 bases). CDR1 and CDR2 (germline): KGHSH, LQKENI. The V end was cut by 6 bases, the J end by 7 bases, with 25 bases between. CDR3 length equals 17 residues. The CDR3 nucleotides read TGTGCCAGCTCGAATCGGAAGGGAGACTCCCAGGGGCAGCCCCAGCATTTT. Protein: CASSNRKGDSQGQPQHF.

About this clone: One junction end disagrees with the germline gene, perhaps due to a read error. This rearrangement joins TRBV28 to TRBJ1-2; a possible D gene is TRBD1 (5 bases). The germline gives CDR1 MDHEN, CDR2 SYDVKM. This CDR3 has 12 residues. The chain's CDR3 is CASSLTSARGTF. CDR3 DNA sequence: TGTGCCAGCAGTTTAACCTCAGCGAGAGGGACTTTC.

The rearrangement uses TRBV29-1 and TRBJ2-1; D is unclear. The CDR3 is 14 residues long. CDR1 SQVTM and CDR2 ANQGSEA come from the germline V gene. Trimming shortened V by 3 bases and J by 6 bases, and 15 bases separated the two germline ends. The CDR3 DNA reads TGCAGCGTTGATCGTGTATACAGATCCAATGAGCAGTTCTTC. This codes for CSVDRVYRSNEQFF.

This clone was observed a single time. This sequence joins TRBV6-6 and TRBJ1-6, with D possibly being TRBD1 (5 bases). The CDR3 sequence is 15 residues long. Germline V gives CDR1 MNHNY, CDR2 SVGAGI (reference sequence). The V end was cut by 0 bases, the J end by 10 bases, with 13 bases between. The CDR3 is CASSYSAGNGSPLHF. The CDR3 nucleotides are TGTGCCAGCAGTTACTCGGCAGGGAATGGCTCACCCCTCCACTTT.

CDR3 amino acids: CANNKGREYGYTF. CDR3 nucleotide sequence: TGTGCCAACAACAAGGGGCGCGAGTATGGCTACACCTTC. The chain recombines TRBV10-3 with TRBJ1-2, with TRBD1 as a possible D gene (5 bases). Germline CDR1 is ENHRY and CDR2 is SYGVKD. V dropped 10 bases and J dropped 5 bases, with 17 bases sitting between them. The CDR3 extends over 13 amino acids.

CDR3 nucleotides: TGTGCCAGCAACCGGGACAGGGACTTTGGCTACACCTTC. Its translation is CASNRDRDFGYTF. The V gene is TRBV2, the J gene TRBJ1-2, with 9 nucleotides matching TRBD1. Trimming took 7 bases from V and 7 from J; bases not matched to a gene: 7. CDR3 length equals 13 residues. From germline, CDR1 is SNHLY and CDR2 FYNNEI.

This sequence joins TRBV6-5 and TRBJ1-2; maybe TRBD1 (6 bases). V was clipped by 4 bases and J by 4 bases, with 13 bases between them. Germline V gene lookup returns CDR1 MNHEY and CDR2 SVGAGI. The CDR3 sequence is 14 residues long. In DNA, the CDR3 is TGTGCCAGCAGTTTGGGGGCCAACGTCTATGGCTACACCTTC. Protein: CASSLGANVYGYTF.